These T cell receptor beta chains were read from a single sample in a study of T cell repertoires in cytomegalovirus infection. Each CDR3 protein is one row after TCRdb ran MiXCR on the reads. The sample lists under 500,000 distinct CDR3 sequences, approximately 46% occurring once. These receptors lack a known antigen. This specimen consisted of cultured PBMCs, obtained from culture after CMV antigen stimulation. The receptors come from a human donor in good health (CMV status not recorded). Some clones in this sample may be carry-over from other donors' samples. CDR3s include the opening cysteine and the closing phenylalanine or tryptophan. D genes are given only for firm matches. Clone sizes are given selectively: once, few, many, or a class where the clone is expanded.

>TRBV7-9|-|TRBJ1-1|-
CASYQVGEAFF
TGTGCCAGCTACCAAGTGGGTGAAGCTTTCTTT
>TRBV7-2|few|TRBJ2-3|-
CASSPSVAGGTDTQYF
TGTGCCAGCAGCCCCTCGGTTGCGGGCGGCACAGATACGCAGTATTTT
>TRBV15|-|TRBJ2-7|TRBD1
CATSPNRGYEQYF
TGTGCCACCAGCCCCAACAGGGGGTACGAGCAGTACTTC
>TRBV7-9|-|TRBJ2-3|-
CASSFWRGTDTQYF
TGTGCCAGCAGCTTTTGGCGTGGCACAGATACGCAGTATTTT
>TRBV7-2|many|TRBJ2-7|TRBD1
CASSPPGTGVLYEQYF
TGTGCCAGCAGCCCACCCGGGACAGGGGTCCTCTACGAGCAGTACTTC
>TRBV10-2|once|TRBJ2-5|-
CASSENTGTQYF
TGCGCCAGCAGTGAAAACACGGGGACCCAGTACTTC
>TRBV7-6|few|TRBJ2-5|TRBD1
CASSAGTARETQYF
TGTGCCAGCAGCGCAGGGACAGCCCGAGAGACCCAGTACTTC
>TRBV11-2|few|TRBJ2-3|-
CASSIEAGFTDTQYF
TGTGCCAGCAGTATTGAGGCCGGATTCACAGATACGCAGTATTTT
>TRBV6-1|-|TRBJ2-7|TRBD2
CASSSIAGLTYEQYF
TGTGCCAGCAGTTCTATAGCGGGCCTGACATACGAGCAGTACTTC
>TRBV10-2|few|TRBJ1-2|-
CASSEHLARDGYTF
TGCGCCAGCAGTGAGCATCTGGCCCGGGATGGCTACACCTTC
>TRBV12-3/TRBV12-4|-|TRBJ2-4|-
CASSLMQANIQYF
TGTGCCAGCAGTTTAATGCAGGCAAACATTCAGTACTTC
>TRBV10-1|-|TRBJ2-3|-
CASSESRGTSTDTQYF
TGCGCCAGCAGTGAGTCACGGGGAACTAGCACAGATACGCAGTATTTT
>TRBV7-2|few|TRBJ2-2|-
CASSFELGRVRPGELFF
TGTGCCAGCAGCTTTGAATTGGGCAGGGTTCGCCCCGGGGAGCTGTTTTTT
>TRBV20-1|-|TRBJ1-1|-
CSARVGLGTEAFF
TGCAGTGCTAGGGTGGGTCTAGGCACTGAAGCTTTCTTT
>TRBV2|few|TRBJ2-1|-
CASSELVGNEQFF
TGTGCCAGCAGTGAACTAGTCGGGAATGAGCAGTTCTTC
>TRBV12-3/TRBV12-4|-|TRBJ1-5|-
CASSLEGTSNQPQHF
TGTGCCAGCAGTTTAGAGGGGACGAGCAATCAGCCCCAGCATTTT
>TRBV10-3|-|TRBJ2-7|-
CAISESIRNYEQYF
TGTGCCATCAGTGAGTCGATCAGGAACTACGAGCAGTACTTC
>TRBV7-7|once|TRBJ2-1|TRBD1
CASSPGQGGDEQFF
TGTGCCAGCAGCCCGGGACAGGGAGGCGATGAGCAGTTCTTC
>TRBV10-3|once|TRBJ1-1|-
CAIRAEERGTEAFF
TGTGCCATCAGAGCCGAGGAACGGGGGACTGAAGCTTTCTTT
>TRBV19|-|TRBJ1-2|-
CASSRGDRRGYTF
TGTGCCAGTAGCCGGGGGGATAGACGAGGCTACACCTTC
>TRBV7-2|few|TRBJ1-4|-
CASTRGSTEKLFF
TGTGCCAGCACCCGGGGTAGTACTGAAAAACTGTTTTTT
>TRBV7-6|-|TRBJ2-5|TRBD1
CASSFGGQVEETQYF
TGTGCCAGCAGCTTTGGTGGACAGGTGGAAGAGACCCAGTACTTC
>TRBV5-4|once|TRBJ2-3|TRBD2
CADGTSGYRGNTDTQYF
TGTGCCGACGGGACTAGCGGGTACCGGGGTAACACAGATACGCAGTATTTT
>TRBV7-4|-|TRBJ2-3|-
CASSLEEVADTQYF
TGTGCCAGCAGCTTGGAGGAAGTGGCAGATACGCAGTATTTT
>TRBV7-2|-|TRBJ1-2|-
CASSLAQGYGYTF
TGTGCCAGCAGCTTAGCTCAGGGATATGGCTACACCTTC
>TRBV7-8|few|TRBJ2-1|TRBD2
CASSSQSPSGRVNEQFF
TGTGCCAGCAGCTCGCAGAGCCCTAGCGGGAGGGTTAATGAGCAGTTCTTC
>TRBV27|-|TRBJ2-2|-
CASSEPVGGELFF
TGTGCCAGCAGTGAGCCTGTGGGCGGGGAGCTGTTTTTT
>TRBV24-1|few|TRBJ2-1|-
CATSDARASILEQFF
TGTGCCACCAGTGACGCGAGGGCTAGTATTCTGGAGCAGTTCTTC
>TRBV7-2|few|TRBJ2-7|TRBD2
CASSLYEAGAYEQYF
TGTGCCAGCAGCTTATATGAAGCGGGGGCCTACGAGCAGTACTTC
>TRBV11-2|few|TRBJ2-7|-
CASSLEPGFPEQYF
TGTGCCAGCAGCTTAGAACCGGGGTTTCCCGAGCAGTACTTC
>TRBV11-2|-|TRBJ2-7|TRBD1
CASSWDRLEQYF
TGTGCCAGCAGCTGGGACAGATTAGAGCAGTACTTC
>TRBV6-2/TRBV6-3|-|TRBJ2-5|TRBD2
CASSYRVRESSETQYF
TGTGCCAGCAGTTACCGAGTGCGGGAGAGCTCGGAGACCCAGTACTTC
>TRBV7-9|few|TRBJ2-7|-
CASSLHTEIYEQYF
TGTGCCAGCAGCTTACACACAGAAATCTACGAGCAGTACTTC
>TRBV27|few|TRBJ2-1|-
CASSFGRYNEQFF
TGTGCCAGCAGTTTTGGAAGATACAATGAGCAGTTCTTC
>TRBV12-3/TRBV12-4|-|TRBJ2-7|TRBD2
CASSLAGGRYEQYF
TGTGCCAGCAGCTTAGCGGGAGGGCGGTACGAGCAGTACTTC
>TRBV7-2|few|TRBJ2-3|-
CASSFSGWTRNTDTQYF
TGTGCCAGCAGCTTCTCGGGATGGACTCGAAACACAGATACGCAGTATTTT
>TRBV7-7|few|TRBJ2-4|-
CASSLMKVLNLAKNIQYF
TGTGCCAGCAGCTTAATGAAGGTTTTAAACCTAGCCAAAAACATTCAGTACTTC
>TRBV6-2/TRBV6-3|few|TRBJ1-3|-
CASTYTSGNTIYF
TGTGCCAGCACTTACACCTCTGGAAACACCATATATTTT
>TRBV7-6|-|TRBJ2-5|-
CASSLVLGQETQYF
TGTGCCAGCAGCTTAGTGTTGGGGCAAGAGACCCAGTACTTC
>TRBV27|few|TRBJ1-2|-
CASKGNYGYTF
TGTGCCAGCAAAGGCAACTATGGCTACACCTTC
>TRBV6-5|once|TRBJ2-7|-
CASSQQGPRERQYF
TGTGCCAGCAGCCAACAGGGTCCACGGGAACGGCAGTACTTC
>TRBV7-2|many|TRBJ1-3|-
CASSLVGPMGNTIYF
TGTGCCAGCAGCTTAGTTGGGCCGATGGGAAACACCATATATTTT
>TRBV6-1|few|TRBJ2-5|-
CASSPIGRGETQYF
TGTGCCAGCAGTCCGATAGGGCGCGGGGAGACCCAGTACTTC
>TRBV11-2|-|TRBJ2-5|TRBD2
CASSLGTIRAGGKETQYF
TGTGCCAGCAGCTTAGGAACTATACGGGCGGGGGGGAAAGAGACCCAGTACTTC
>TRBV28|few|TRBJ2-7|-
CASRFWTDISYEQYF
TGTGCCAGCAGATTTTGGACAGACATCTCCTACGAGCAGTACTTC
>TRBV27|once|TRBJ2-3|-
CASSPLRVVGVPDTQYF
TGTGCCAGCAGTCCCTTAAGGGTTGTGGGGGTACCAGATACGCAGTATTTT
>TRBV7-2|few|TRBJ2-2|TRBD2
CASSPAFGTRRGTGELFF
TGTGCCAGCAGCCCCGCCTTCGGGACTAGACGGGGGACCGGGGAGCTGTTTTTT
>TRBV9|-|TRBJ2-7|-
CASSVLRETNEQYF
TGTGCCAGCAGCGTGTTACGGGAGACAAACGAGCAGTACTTC
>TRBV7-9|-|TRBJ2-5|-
CASSFTTLTGTQYF
TGTGCCAGCAGCTTCACGACACTAACGGGGACCCAGTACTTC
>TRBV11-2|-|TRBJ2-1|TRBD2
CASSFFPAGMSDEQFF
TGTGCCAGCAGCTTTTTTCCAGCGGGGATGTCCGATGAGCAGTTCTTC
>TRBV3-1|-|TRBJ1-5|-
CASSSRGGDNQPQHF
TGTGCCAGCAGCTCGAGGGGGGGGGACAATCAGCCCCAGCATTTT
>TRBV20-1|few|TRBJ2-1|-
CSARGGSSYNEQFF
TGCAGTGCTAGGGGCGGCAGCTCCTACAATGAGCAGTTCTTC
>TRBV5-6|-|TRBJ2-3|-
CASSQAGLADTQYF
TGTGCCAGCAGCCAAGCCGGGTTGGCAGATACGCAGTATTTT
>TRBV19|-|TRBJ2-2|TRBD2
CASSIERGPAGELFF
TGTGCCAGTAGTATCGAGCGGGGACCTGCGGGGGAGCTGTTTTTT
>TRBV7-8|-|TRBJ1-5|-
CASSLGQDQPQHF
TGTGCCAGCAGCTTAGGACAGGATCAGCCCCAGCATTTT
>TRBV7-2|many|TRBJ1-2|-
CASGSKGGGYGYTF
TGTGCCAGCGGCAGCAAAGGGGGAGGCTATGGCTACACCTTC
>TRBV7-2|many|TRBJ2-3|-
CASSLVSPLVGW
TGTGCCAGCAGCTTAGTTTCGCCGCTAGTGGGATGG
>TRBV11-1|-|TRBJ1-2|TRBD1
CASSVRDSIRRGYTF
TGTGCCAGCAGCGTCCGGGACAGCATTCGAAGGGGCTACACCTTC
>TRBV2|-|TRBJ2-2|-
CASSVSGTHTGELFF
TGTGCCAGCAGTGTTTCGGGAACCCACACCGGGGAGCTGTTTTTT